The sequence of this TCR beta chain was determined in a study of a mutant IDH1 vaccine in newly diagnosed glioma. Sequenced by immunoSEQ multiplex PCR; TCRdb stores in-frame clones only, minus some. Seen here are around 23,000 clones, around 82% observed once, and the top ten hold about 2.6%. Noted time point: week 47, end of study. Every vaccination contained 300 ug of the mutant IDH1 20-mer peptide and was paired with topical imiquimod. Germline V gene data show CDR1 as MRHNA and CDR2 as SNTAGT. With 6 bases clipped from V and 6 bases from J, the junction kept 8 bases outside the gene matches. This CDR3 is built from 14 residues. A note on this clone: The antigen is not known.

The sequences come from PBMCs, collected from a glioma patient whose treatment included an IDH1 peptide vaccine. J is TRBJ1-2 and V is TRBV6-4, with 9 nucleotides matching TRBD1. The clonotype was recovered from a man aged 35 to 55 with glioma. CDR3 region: CASSAETGGHGYTF. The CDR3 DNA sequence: TGTGCCAGCAGCGCAGAGACAGGGGGACATGGCTACACCTTC.